This T cell receptor (beta chain) comes out of a study of radiotherapy plus CTLA-4 blockade in lung cancer (dated by TCRdb to the late 2010s). With regard to the full study: Objective responses were observed in 15% to 20% of enrolled patients, and disease control was achieved in 31%. Overall results and qualifications from the work: The strongest predictors of response, as reported, were early dynamic changes in blood T cell clones along with a rise in serum interferon-beta after radiation. TCR clones derived from tumors expanded in peripheral blood after treatment with radiotherapy and ipilimumab.

A word on this clone: Its antigen remains undetermined. Base qualities are not at hand, and no much larger clone is one base apart.

The study evaluated CTLA-4 blockade (ipilimumab) given together with focal radiation therapy in patients who had chemo-refractory metastatic non-small-cell lung cancer. Library construction relied on the immunoSEQ multiplex PCR assay. TCRdb mirrors the immuneACCESS table, restricted to in-frame sequences. Some clones are absent from its copies; in checked studies, under half trace to an unresolved V gene, and the reason for the others is unknown. This sample is represented by under 110,000 clones; about 84% of them were singletons. The ten top clones hold over 2% of the sample. V and J are trimmed by 4 bases and 7 bases, and the gene matches miss 6 bases of the junction. CDR1 and CDR2, looked up from the germline V gene, are MNHEY and SVGAGI. CDR3 length: 15 amino acids, cysteine to phenylalanine. Of the read, only the CDR3 DNA is kept; its 45 bases are in frame from base 1.

Sequenced material: peripheral blood, taken from a patient treated with radiotherapy plus ipilimumab. This receptor was obtained from a human donor with non-small cell lung cancer that progressed on radiotherapy plus ipilimumab. Some clones in this sample may be carry-over from other donors' samples. The chain employs TRBV6-5 and TRBJ2-3, with 12 junctional bases fitting TRBD2. The sequenced DNA: TGTGCCAGCAGTTCTAGCGGGGGGGAGGGAAATACGCAGTATTTT. The translation is CASSSSGGEGNTQYF.